This TCR beta chain was found in a study of cytomegalovirus exposure and HLA in healthy donors. The PCR used 60 Vbeta and 13 Jbeta primers. Profiling relied on immunoSEQ multiplex PCR, and the TCRdb table lists in-frame clones only, not all of them. Of about 120,000 clones listed, about 80% are singletons. From germline, CDR1 is SGHAT and CDR2 FQNNGV. V shed 5 bases, J shed 6 bases, and the junction held 7 bases outside the gene matches. This CDR3 comprises 15 residues. This clone was counted only a few times. The sequencing input was PBMCs. The rearrangement joins TRBV11-2 to TRBJ2-2; 9 nucleotides align to TRBD2. The TCR sequence derives from a man aged 55 to 70 in good health and CMV-seropositive. This CDR3 reads CASSVAGGPAGELFF. In nucleotides, the CDR3 is TGTGCCAGCAGCGTTGCGGGAGGGCCGGCCGGGGAGCTGTTTTTT.